The TCR beta chain under discussion was sequenced for a study of cytomegalovirus exposure and HLA in healthy donors. Study conclusions and caveats: What was likely a sequencing artifact was a cluster of highly shared sequence variants.

The CDR3 is 15 residues long. The V and J ends lost 1 base and 14 bases respectively, with 21 bases between them. Germline CDR1 is GTSNPN and CDR2 is SVGIG (reference sequence). The PCR contained 60 Vbeta and 13 Jbeta primers. The repertoire was sequenced with immunoSEQ multiplex PCR; TCRdb's copy has only in-frame clones and lacks some. The repertoire holds roughly 87,000 clones, with 70% to 75% as singletons. This clone was seen only a few times. The antigen remains undetermined. What was sequenced was PBMCs. The rearrangement links TRBV30 to TRBJ1-6; no firm D call. This TCR came from a man aged 55 to 70 in good health and CMV-seronegative. The CDR3 sequence is CAWSDKKSAGFSLHF. The CDR3 DNA follows: TGTGCCTGGAGTGACAAGAAGAGCGCCGGATTTTCCCTCCACTTT.